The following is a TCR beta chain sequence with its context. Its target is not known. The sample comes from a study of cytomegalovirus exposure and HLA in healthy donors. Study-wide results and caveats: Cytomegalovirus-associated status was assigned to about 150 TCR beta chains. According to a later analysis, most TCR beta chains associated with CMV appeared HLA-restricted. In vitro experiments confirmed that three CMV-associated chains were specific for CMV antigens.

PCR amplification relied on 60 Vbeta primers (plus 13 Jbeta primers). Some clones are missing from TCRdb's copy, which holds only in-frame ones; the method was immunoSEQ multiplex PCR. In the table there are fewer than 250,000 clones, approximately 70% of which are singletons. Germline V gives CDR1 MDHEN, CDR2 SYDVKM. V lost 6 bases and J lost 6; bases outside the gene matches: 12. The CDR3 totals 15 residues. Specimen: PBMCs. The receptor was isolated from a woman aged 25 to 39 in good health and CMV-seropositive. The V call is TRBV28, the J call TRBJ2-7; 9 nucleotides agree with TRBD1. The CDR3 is CASSLIRTGVPEQYF. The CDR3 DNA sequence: TGTGCCAGCAGCCTAATACGGACAGGGGTTCCCGAGCAGTACTTC.